The TCR beta chain described here comes from a study of beta chain features in type 1 diabetes (dated by TCRdb to between 2017 and 2018). Study-wide context: Mean age, gender distribution, total cell number and subset yield were not different between patients and healthy donors. Across all samples, approximately 100 million sorted cells were examined, and cell number per subset correlated strongly with RNA yield. The study compared TCRB repertoires of sorted circulating CD4+ T cell subsets between recently diagnosed type 1 diabetes patients and matched healthy donors. Regulatory and stem cell-like memory subsets were obtained from only 8 patients and roughly 8 healthy donors, while naive and central memory subsets were obtained from all 30 or so donors.

What the study reported, not specific to this receptor: Because the HLA sub-analyses included only small numbers of individuals, any influence of HLA type on TCRB rearrangement was left unresolved. Because cDNA rather than genomic DNA was sequenced, highly expressing activated cells could have been over-represented, although no difference in activation and CD3 levels was found between groups. In all four CD4+ subsets, TCRB CDR3 length was moderately but significantly shorter in type 1 diabetes patients. At VDJ recombination sites, type 1 diabetes patients had fewer insertions and more deleted nucleotides, which implies abnormalities in thymic rearrangement. PCR might favor shorter templates, but patient and control samples were amplified and corrected together, so any skew would affect both groups equally. The naive, central memory and regulatory TCRB repertoires appeared to resemble one another more closely among patients than among healthy donors.

This clone was counted a few times. Its antigen is unknown. Base qualities are not recorded, but no much larger clone differs from it by a single base. The entire amount of isolated RNA was reverse transcribed using the High Capacity cDNA Reverse Transcription Kit, so the sequenced TCRB transcripts were expressed ones. Naive, central memory and regulatory T cell samples underwent deep immunoSEQ sequencing, averaging around 4 million total reads per sample. Sorted cells were lysed in RLT buffer, and RNA was extracted using DNase-treated RNeasy Micro or Mini kits according to cell number. Each cell subset was processed separately to prevent cross-contamination, with patient and healthy donor samples processed together. TCRB sequences were amplified from cDNA with the immunoSEQ multiplex PCR, producing 87-bp fragments spanning the CDR3 region. The amplicons were sequenced using the Illumina HiSeq platform. On the authors' methods: PCR bias was computationally corrected using synthetic template baselines, reads within Hamming distance 2 were collapsed, and singletons that could not be merged were discarded. Reads were aligned to IMGT to assign V, D and J genes, CDR3 length, and insertions or deletions at six rearrangement sites. Within each subset, clonotype counts were normalized to the number of sorted cells before true diversity and Gini coefficients were calculated with the tcR R package. The overlap coefficient, calculated on TCRB nucleotide sequences, was used to quantify repertoire sharing. Out-of-frame TCRB sequences from naive cells were analyzed as a proxy for the pre-selection repertoire. TCRdb stores this immuneACCESS table with in-frame sequences only. Part of the clones is absent; in the studies checked, under half of the shortfall reflects unresolved V genes, and no reason is known for the rest. V and J calls and clone size are copied from that table; D and trimming were computed from the DNA. The sample profile shows 680,000 or so clones; 10% to 15% of them were found once. Approximately 0.022% of the sample is in the top ten clones.

Each donor gave one peripheral blood draw, averaging around 0.11 L, which was collected into heparinised tubes. Using a panel that included CD45RO, CCR7, CD25, CD127, CD95 and CD27, naive, central memory, regulatory and stem cell-like memory CD4+ T cells were sorted on a BD FACSAria II. A purity above 95% was achieved for all sorted populations. PBMCs were isolated immediately by Lymphoprep density gradient centrifugation and stained directly without culture. So that batch effects would be minimized, each experiment stained and sorted samples in pairs, pairing one healthy donor with one patient. The sequence came from a man between 18 and 29 years old with type 1 diabetes. Sequencing was performed on naive CD4+ T cells from blood. Sample cell subset or site, as interpreted from the label and publication: true naive CD4+ T cells.

The DNA sequence follows: TGCGCCAGCAGTCAATCGACCCCCGACCCCCTATACGAGCAGTACTTC. The resulting protein is CASSQSTPDPLYEQYF. The sequence links TRBV23-1 to TRBJ2-7; the D gene is unclear. TRBV23-1 is designated an ORF whose function remains uncertain. Reading from cysteine to phenylalanine, the CDR3 counts 16 amino acids. Of all the DNA, just the CDR3 is kept, 48 bases in frame from base 1. Trimming at the junction amounts to 0 bases on V and 4 bases on J, and the germline ends lie 16 bases apart.